This T cell receptor (beta chain) came from a study of early T cells in non-severe SARS-CoV-2 infection (dated by TCRdb to the early 2020s). Regarding the complete study: Because TCR sequencing relied on bulk RNA taken from unsorted whole blood, pairing of alpha and beta chains was not possible.

The protocol used for the library was 5' RACE. TCRdb lists the instrument as NextSeq 500. The TCR library protocol attached unique molecular identifiers to individual cDNA molecules to correct for sequencing error and PCR bias. Sequencing covered both TCR alpha and beta chains, and within each sample the abundances of alpha and beta sequences were tightly co-correlated. Concerning the study's data processing: Decombinator V4 was used to perform V gene, J gene and CDR3 annotation of TCR sequences. TCRs were defined as expanded if a significant change between any two time points was detected under a Poisson model with p below 0.0001. Abundances of TCRs were expressed as counts per million after normalisation to the total number of TCRs sequenced in each sample. MAIT TCRs were defined by TRAV1-2 paired with TRAJ12, TRAJ20 or TRAJ33, and iNKT TCRs by TRAV10 paired with TRAJ18. VDJdb, accessed on 1 November 2021, was searched for TCRs annotated for CMV, EBV and SARS-CoV-2, and TCRs annotated for more than one antigen were excluded. Starting from the raw public reads, TCRdb applied fastp trimming at Q25, assembled clones with MiXCR and retained in-frame beta chains. When rows share a CDR3 protein, they turn into one entry using the most common DNA and genes. The V and J calls shown here were made by TCRdb, not taken from the authors' results. The sample table shows tens of thousands of distinct CDR3 sequences, and around an eighth are seen once. The ten largest clones represent about 3% of the sample.

What the research found in general, with its limitations: Matching against VDJdb was skewed toward anti-spike CD8 responses, likely underestimated virus-specific expansions, and missed private and CD4 specificities.

A word on this clonotype: Its specific antigen is unknown. One base away there is no much larger clone; base qualities are not given.

Set within a cohort of healthcare workers in London, UK, this nested case-control study involved weekly PCR testing of nasopharyngeal swabs along with blood sampling. Healthcare workers were enrolled in the week of the UK lockdown, from 23 to 31 March 2020, and were followed every week for up to roughly 16 weeks. Based on the germline V gene, the CDR1 and CDR2 sequences are SQVTM and ANQGSEA. CDR3 length: 12 amino acids, cysteine to phenylalanine. This entry keeps only the CDR3 DNA: 36 bases, framed from base 1. Trimming costs V 6 bases and J 1 base, and their ends lie 9 bases apart. What was sequenced was whole blood. Recombination connected TRBV29-1 to TRBJ1-1, with the D segment identity uncertain. The TCR originated in an adult who was a healthcare worker with PCR-confirmed SARS-CoV-2 infection or an uninfected control (not recorded which). The DNA sequence reads TGCAGCGTCCCCGGACCGAACACTGAAGCTTTCTTT. This encodes CSVPGPNTEAFF. With all but the CDR3 taken from the reference TRBV29-1 and TRBJ1-1 genes, the full variable domain is: SAVISQKPSRDICQRGTSLTIQCQVDSQVTMMFWYRQQPGQSLTLIATANQGSEATYESGFVIDKFPISRPNLTFSTLTVSNMSPEDSSIYLCSVPGPNTEAFFGQGTRLTVV.